This TCR beta chain stems from a study of blood T cell repertoires in COVID-19. Study overall: COVID-19 samples, acute and convalescent, were from the United States, Italy and Spain. Sources were T cells, B-cell-depleted T cells, or PBMCs; the material itself was cDNA or gDNA.

The germline V gene encodes CDR1 SGHTA and CDR2 FQGNSA. The CDR3 has 16 residues. As for this clone: Germline is not matched at one junction end, which may reflect a read error.

The authors' processing: Reference gene primer amplification gave nucleated cell count estimates. Data came from immunoSEQ multiplex PCR; TCRdb stores just in-frame clones and leaves some out. Clone size and V and J calls were adopted from that table, with D and trimming inferred from the DNA. The sample holds around 270,000 clones; under 85% are singletons and the top ten take 0.87%. During active infection, Seattle patients enrolled and were then monitored through disease. The chain uses TRBV7-2 and TRBJ2-2; TRBD2 is a possible D gene (5 bases). This TCR was sampled from a human donor with COVID-19, enrolled during active disease. The donor label of this sample is uncertain. Sample: peripheral blood. CDR3 amino acids: CASSLVLPGNPGELFF. CDR3 nucleotide sequence: TGTGCCAGCAGCTTAGTCCTCCCGGGGAACCCCGGGGAGCTGTTTTTT. Complete variable domain (other parts from reference TRBV7-2 and TRBJ2-2): GAGVSQSPSNKVTEKGKDVELRCDPISGHTALYWYRQSLGQGLEFLIYFQGNSAPDKSGLPSDRFSAERTGGSVSTLTIQRTQQEDSAVYLCASSLVLPGNPGELFFGEGSRLTVL.